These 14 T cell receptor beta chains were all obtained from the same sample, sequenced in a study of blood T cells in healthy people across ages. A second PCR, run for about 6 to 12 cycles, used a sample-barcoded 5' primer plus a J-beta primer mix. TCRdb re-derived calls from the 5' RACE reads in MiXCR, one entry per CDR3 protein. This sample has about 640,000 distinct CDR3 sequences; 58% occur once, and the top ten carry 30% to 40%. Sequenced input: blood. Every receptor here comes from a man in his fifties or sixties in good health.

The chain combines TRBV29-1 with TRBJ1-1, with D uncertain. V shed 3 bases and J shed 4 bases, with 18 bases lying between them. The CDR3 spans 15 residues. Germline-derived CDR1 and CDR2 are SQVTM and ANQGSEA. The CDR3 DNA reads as TGCAGCGTTGAGATGGAAGGGAAGGCGGCCACTGAAGCTTTCTTT. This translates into CSVEMEGKAATEAFF.

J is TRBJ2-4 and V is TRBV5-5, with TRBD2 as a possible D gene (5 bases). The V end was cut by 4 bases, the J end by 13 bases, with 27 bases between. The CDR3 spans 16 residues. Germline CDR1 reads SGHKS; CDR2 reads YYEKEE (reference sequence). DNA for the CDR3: TGTGCCAGCAGCCCCCCACTCCAGACTAACTACAATGAGCAGTACTTC. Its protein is CASSPPLQTNYNEQYF.

The CDR3 sequence is CASTSTHSYEQYF. The CDR3, as DNA: TGTGCCAGCACCTCCACACACTCCTACGAGCAGTACTTC. V and J are TRBV5-5 and TRBJ2-7; no firm D call. Trimming stripped 6 bases from V and 0 bases from J, with 10 bases between. Germline assignment: CDR1 SGHKS and CDR2 YYEKEE (reference sequence). The CDR3 is 13 amino acids. Using reference TRBV5-5 and TRBJ2-7 for the parts outside the CDR3, the full variable domain is DAGVTQSPTHLIKTRGQQVTLRCSPISGHKSVSWYQQVLGQGPQFIFQYYEKEERGRGNFPDRFSARQFPNYSSELNVNALLLGDSALYLCASTSTHSYEQYFGPGTRLTVT.

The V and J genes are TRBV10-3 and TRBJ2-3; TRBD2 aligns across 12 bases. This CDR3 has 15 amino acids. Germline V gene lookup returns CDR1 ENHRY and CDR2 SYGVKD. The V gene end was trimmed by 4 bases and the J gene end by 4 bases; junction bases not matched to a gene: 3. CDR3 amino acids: CAISAGLAGPDTQYF. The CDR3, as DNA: TGTGCCATCAGTGCGGGACTAGCGGGCCCAGATACGCAGTATTTT.

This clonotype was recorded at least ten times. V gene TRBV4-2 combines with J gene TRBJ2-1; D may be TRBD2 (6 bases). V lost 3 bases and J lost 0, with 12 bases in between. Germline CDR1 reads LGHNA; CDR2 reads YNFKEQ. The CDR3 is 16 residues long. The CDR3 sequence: CASSHDGGSSYNEQFF. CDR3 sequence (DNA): TGTGCCAGCAGCCACGATGGGGGGAGCTCCTACAATGAGCAGTTCTTC.

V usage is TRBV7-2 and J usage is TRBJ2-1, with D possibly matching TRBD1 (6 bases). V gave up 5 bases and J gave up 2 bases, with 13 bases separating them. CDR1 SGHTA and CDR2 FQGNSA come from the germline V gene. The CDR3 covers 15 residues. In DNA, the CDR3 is TGTGCCAGCAGCCTAGGGGGTATGGCCTACAATGAGCAGTTCTTC. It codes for CASSLGGMAYNEQFF.

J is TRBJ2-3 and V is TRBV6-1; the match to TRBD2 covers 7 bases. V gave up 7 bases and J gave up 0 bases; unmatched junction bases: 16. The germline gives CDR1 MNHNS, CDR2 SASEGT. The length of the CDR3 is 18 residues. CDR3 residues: CASNPLGERGLSTDTQYF. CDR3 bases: TGTGCCAGCAATCCTTTGGGGGAGCGGGGACTGAGCACAGATACGCAGTATTTT.

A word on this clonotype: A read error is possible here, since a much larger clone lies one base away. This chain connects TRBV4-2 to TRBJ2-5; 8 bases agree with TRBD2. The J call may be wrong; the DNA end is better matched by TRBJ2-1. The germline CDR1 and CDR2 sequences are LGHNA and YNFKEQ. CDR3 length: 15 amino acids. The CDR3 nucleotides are TGTGCCAGCAGCTACCAGACTAGCGCAAGAGAGACCCAGTTCTTC. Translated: CASSYQTSARETQFF.

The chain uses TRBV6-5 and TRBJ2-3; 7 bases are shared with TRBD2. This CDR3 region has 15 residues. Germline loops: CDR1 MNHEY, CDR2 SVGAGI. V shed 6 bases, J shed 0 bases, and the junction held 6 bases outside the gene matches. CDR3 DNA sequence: TGTGCCAGCAGGAGAAGCGGGACTAGCACAGATACGCAGTATTTT. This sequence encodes CASRRSGTSTDTQYF.

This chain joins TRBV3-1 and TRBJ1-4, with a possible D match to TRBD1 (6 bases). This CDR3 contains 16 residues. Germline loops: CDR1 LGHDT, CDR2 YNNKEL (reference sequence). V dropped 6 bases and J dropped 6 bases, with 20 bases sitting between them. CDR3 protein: CASRHREEIGDEKLFF. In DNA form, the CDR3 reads TGTGCCAGCAGACACAGGGAGGAGATCGGGGATGAAAAACTGTTTTTT.

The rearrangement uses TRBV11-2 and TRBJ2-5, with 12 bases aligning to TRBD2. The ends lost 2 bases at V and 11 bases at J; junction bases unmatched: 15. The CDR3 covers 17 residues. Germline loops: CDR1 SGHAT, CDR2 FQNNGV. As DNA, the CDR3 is TGTGCCAGCAGCTTAAGGCCTGGACTAGCGGGGTACAATGAGCAGTACTTC. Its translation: CASSLRPGLAGYNEQYF.

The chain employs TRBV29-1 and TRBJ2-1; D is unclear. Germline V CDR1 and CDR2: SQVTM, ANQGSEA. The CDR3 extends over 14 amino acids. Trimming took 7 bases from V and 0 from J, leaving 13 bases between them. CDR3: CSALGPISYNEQFF. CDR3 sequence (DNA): TGCAGCGCCCTAGGACCGATCTCCTACAATGAGCAGTTCTTC.

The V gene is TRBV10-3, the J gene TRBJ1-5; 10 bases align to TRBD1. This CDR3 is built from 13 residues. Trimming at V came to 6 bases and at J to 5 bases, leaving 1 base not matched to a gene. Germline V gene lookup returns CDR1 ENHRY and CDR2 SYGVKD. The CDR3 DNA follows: TGTGCCATCAGGGGGACAGGGGATCAGCCCCAGCATTTT. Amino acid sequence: CAIRGTGDQPQHF.

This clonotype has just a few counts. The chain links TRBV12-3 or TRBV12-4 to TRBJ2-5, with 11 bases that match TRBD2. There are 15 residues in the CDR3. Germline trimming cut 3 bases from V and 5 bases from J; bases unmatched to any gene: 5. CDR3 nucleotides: TGTGCCAGCAGTTTTCAGACTAGCGGGGCGGAGACCCAGTACTTC. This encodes CASSFQTSGAETQYF.